A single sample is the source of the 24 T cell receptor beta chains below, sequenced in a study of cytomegalovirus exposure and HLA in healthy donors. The study ran its PCR with 60 Vbeta and 13 Jbeta primers. The repertoire was sequenced with immunoSEQ multiplex PCR; TCRdb's copy has only in-frame clones and lacks some. The sample consists of some 140,000 clones, roughly 80% of them appearing once. Sequenced: PBMCs. The receptors come from a man aged 25 to 40 in good health and CMV-seropositive.

V and J are TRBV29-1 and TRBJ1-2; D call uncertain. CDR3 length: 12 amino acids. Germline V CDR1 and CDR2: SQVTM, ANQGSEA. The V end lost 1 base, the J end lost 6 bases, and 9 bases lay between the germline ends. CDR3 residues: CSVEAAQNGYTF. The DNA for the CDR3 is TGCAGCGTTGAAGCAGCACAGAATGGCTACACCTTC.

The V gene is TRBV27, the J gene TRBJ1-5; possibly TRBD1 for D (6 bases). The germline V and J ends were trimmed by 6 bases and 7 bases, with 16 bases remaining between them. CDR3 size: 14 residues. CDR1 MNHEY and CDR2 SMNVEV come from the germline V gene (reference sequence). The CDR3 DNA sequence: TGTGCCAGCAGCTTACAAGGACAGATGCAGCCCCAGCATTTT. Residues: CASSLQGQMQPQHF.

The rearrangement links TRBV7-8 to TRBJ2-1, with TRBD2 matching over 9 bases. The CDR3 loop spans 14 amino acids. Germline V gene data show CDR1 as SGHVS and CDR2 as FQNEAQ. With V trimmed by 1 base and J by 9 bases, 4 bases remained unmatched. CDR3 amino acids: CASSLVAGAGEQFF. CDR3 nucleotides: TGTGCCAGCAGCTTAGTAGCGGGGGCGGGTGAGCAGTTCTTC.

V is TRBV6-1 and J is TRBJ2-7; 7 positions agree with TRBD1. The trim removed 6 bases at V and 2 bases at J, leaving 10 bases unmatched. The length of the CDR3 is 15 residues. Germline V gene data show CDR1 as MNHNS and CDR2 as SASEGT. The CDR3 nucleotides are TGTGCCAGCAGCCGCGACAGGGAAAGACCCTACGAGCAGTACTTC. Encoded protein: CASSRDRERPYEQYF.

The chain combines TRBV5-1 with TRBJ1-2; D is perhaps TRBD1 (5 bases). Germline CDR1 SGHRS, CDR2 YFSETQ. This CDR3 region has 16 residues. V lost 0 bases to trimming and J lost 5 bases, with 17 bases between them. Written as DNA, the CDR3 is TGCGCCAGCAGCTTGGACGGCAGGGACTTAGGGTATGGCTACACCTTC. Protein: CASSLDGRDLGYGYTF.

The chain joins TRBV7-8 to TRBJ1-1; no clear D. Trimming stripped 5 bases from V and 4 bases from J, with 17 bases between. The germline V gene encodes CDR1 SGHVS and CDR2 FQNEAQ. This CDR3 region has 15 residues. This CDR3 is CASSLSEVSGTEAFF. CDR3 bases: TGTGCCAGCAGCCTCAGTGAGGTCTCGGGCACTGAAGCTTTCTTT.

The rearrangement joins TRBV7-3 to TRBJ2-1, with D maybe TRBD1 (5 bases). The CDR3 loop spans 16 amino acids. Germline V lookup: CDR1 SGHTA, CDR2 FQGTGA. The germline V and J ends were trimmed by 5 bases and 6 bases, with 20 bases remaining between them. The CDR3: CASSIIQGAPGNEQFF. The CDR3 DNA is TGTGCCAGCAGCATCATCCAAGGGGCGCCGGGCAATGAGCAGTTCTTC. The entire variable domain, with the rest obtained from reference TRBV7-3 and TRBJ2-1, is as follows: GAGVSQTPSNKVTEKGKYVELRCDPISGHTALYWYRQSLGQGPEFLIYFQGTGAADDSGLPNDRFFAVRPEGSVSTLKIQRTERGDSAVYLCASSIIQGAPGNEQFFGPGTRLTVL.

The genes are TRBV9 and TRBJ2-3, with unresolved D. The CDR3 runs 14 residues. Germline lookup yields CDR1 SGDLS and CDR2 YYNGEE. V lost 1 base to trimming and J lost 2 bases, with 8 bases between them. CDR3 sequence (DNA): TGTGCCAGCAGCGTATCCTCTATCACAGATACGCAGTATTTT. Amino acids: CASSVSSITDTQYF.

This clone was picked up one time. This chain uses TRBV10-3 with TRBJ2-2, with 9 bases fitting TRBD2. This CDR3 region has 17 residues. Losses at the gene ends were 4 bases for V and 1 base for J; bases not matched to a gene: 7. CDR1 and CDR2 from the germline V gene are ENHRY and SYGVKD. For the CDR3, the DNA is TGTGCCATCAGTGGGGGGGGACTAGCCCTGAACACCGGGGAGCTGTTTTTT. It codes for CAISGGGLALNTGELFF.

This clone has just one count. The V and J genes are TRBV28 and TRBJ1-1, with TRBD1 matching 12 bases. J gave up 12 bases and V 3 bases, and 5 bases lay outside the gene matches. Germline CDR1 reads MDHEN; CDR2 reads SYDVKM. The length of the CDR3 is 13 residues. For the CDR3, the DNA is TGTGCCAGCAGTTTGGGACAGGGGGCGATGACTTTCTTT. As protein: CASSLGQGAMTFF.

This clone was detected once. The chain links TRBV5-1 to TRBJ1-4; 9 positions match TRBD1. Germline V gives CDR1 SGHRS, CDR2 YFSETQ. The V segment lost 0 bases and the J segment 5 bases; nucleotides outside the gene matches: 5. The CDR3 has 16 amino acids. CDR3 amino acids: CASSLARTGVNEKLFF. CDR3 DNA sequence: TGCGCCAGCAGCTTGGCCCGGACAGGGGTAAATGAAAAACTGTTTTTT.

The chain recombines TRBV18 with TRBJ2-7; 7 bases align to TRBD1. The length of the CDR3 is 13 residues. V was pared by 3 bases and J by 5 bases, with 4 bases of the junction left unmatched. The germline CDR1 and CDR2 sequences are KGHSH and LQKENI. The CDR3, as DNA: TGTGCCAGCTCACCCGACAGGGTCCACGAGCAGTACTTC. Its protein product is CASSPDRVHEQYF.

The chain links TRBV7-9 to TRBJ1-4, with 10 bases identical to TRBD1. The CDR3 spans 14 residues. Germline-derived CDR1 and CDR2 are SEHNR and FQNEAQ (reference sequence). V was clipped by 5 bases and J by 8 bases; unmatched bases: 5. CDR3 loop: CASSRGQGHEKLFF. CDR3 sequence (DNA): TGTGCCAGCAGCCGGGGACAGGGGCACGAAAAACTGTTTTTT. Variable domain in full (rest from reference TRBV7-9 and TRBJ1-4): DTGVSQNPRHKITKRGQNVTFRCDPISEHNRLYWYRQTLGQGPEFLTYFQNEAQLEKSRLLSDRFSAERPKGSFSTLEIQRTEQGDSAMYLCASSRGQGHEKLFFGSGTQLSVL.

This clone has only a few counts. V gene TRBV2 combines with J gene TRBJ2-3, with 11 bases aligning to TRBD2. Trimming cost V 4 bases and J 12 bases; bases outside gene matches: 9. This CDR3 has 14 residues. Germline values: CDR1 SNHLY, CDR2 FYNNEI. As DNA, the CDR3 is TGTGCCAGCAGTGGAGAGGGGACTAGCGGCCGCCAGTATTTT. It translates to CASSGEGTSGRQYF.

The chain employs TRBV9 and TRBJ1-5; weak D call: TRBD1 (6 bases). Per the germline V gene, CDR1 is SGDLS and CDR2 is YYNGEE. This CDR3 spans 15 amino acids. Trimming pared 3 bases from V and 0 bases from J, leaving 10 bases between. The CDR3, as DNA: TGTGCCAGCAGCGAGGACAGTTATAGCAATCAGCCCCAGCATTTT. Its protein is CASSEDSYSNQPQHF.

The chain joins TRBV18 to TRBJ2-5; a weak D match, TRBD2 (6 bases). V was cut by 5 bases and J by 4 bases, with 14 bases left in between. Germline V CDR1 and CDR2: KGHSH, LQKENI. The CDR3 totals 14 residues. DNA for the CDR3: TGTGCCAGCTCAAACATCGGAGGGTTAGAGACCCAGTACTTC. Protein sequence: CASSNIGGLETQYF. Combining the CDR3 with reference TRBV18 and TRBJ2-5 gives the whole variable domain NAGVMQNPRHLVRRRGQEARLRCSPMKGHSHVYWYRQLPEEGLKFMVYLQKENIIDESGMPKERFSAEFPKEGPSILRIQQVVRGDSAAYFCASSNIGGLETQYFGPGTRLLVL.

The chain is built from TRBV7-7 and TRBJ2-7; D remains ambiguous. This CDR3 comprises 15 residues. V lost 5 bases, J lost 3 bases, and 17 bases lay in between. The germline V gene encodes CDR1 SSHAT and CDR2 FNYEAQ (reference sequence). The DNA for the CDR3 is TGTGCCAGCAGCCCCCTCGGGTCCGCAGACTACGAGCAGTACTTC. The encoded protein is CASSPLGSADYEQYF.

This clone was recorded only once. V is TRBV4-1 and J is TRBJ1-1; D is perhaps TRBD1 (5 bases). Trimming pared 1 base from V and 1 base from J, leaving 10 bases between. The CDR3 spans 15 residues. The V gene's germline CDR1 is MGHRA and CDR2 YSYEKL. CDR3 DNA sequence: TGCGCCAGCAGCCAAGGCCACGGGGGGAACACTGAAGCTTTCTTT. This codes for CASSQGHGGNTEAFF.

This clone turned up a few times. This chain links TRBV6-1 with TRBJ1-5; possibly TRBD1 for D (5 bases). The CDR3 runs to 13 residues. Trimming stripped 3 bases from V and 5 bases from J, with 8 bases between. Germline V gene data show CDR1 as MNHNS and CDR2 as SASEGT. CDR3 in amino acids: CASSDREDQPQHF. CDR3 coding DNA: TGTGCCAGCAGTGACAGGGAAGATCAGCCCCAGCATTTT.

The CDR3 here is CASGLVRLAGTLNTEAFF. The DNA of the CDR3 is TGTGCTAGTGGTTTGGTACGATTAGCAGGGACATTGAACACTGAAGCTTTCTTT. This sequence joins TRBV12-5 and TRBJ1-1; perhaps TRBD1 as D (6 bases). This CDR3 spans 18 amino acids. From germline, CDR1 is LGHNT and CDR2 FRNRAP. The germline V and J ends were trimmed by 0 bases and 0 bases, with 17 bases remaining between them.

A single count supports this clone. The rearrangement joins TRBV9 to TRBJ1-4; maybe TRBD1 (6 bases). The CDR3 sequence is 16 residues long. V was shortened by 5 bases and J by 0 bases, with 14 bases between the two germline ends. Germline assignment: CDR1 SGDLS and CDR2 YYNGEE. CDR3 in amino acids: CASSRRQEATNEKLFF. In DNA form, the CDR3 reads TGTGCCAGCAGTCGTCGACAGGAGGCAACTAATGAAAAACTGTTTTTT.

The V call is TRBV29-1, the J call TRBJ2-7; 8 nucleotides match TRBD1. CDR1 SQVTM and CDR2 ANQGSEA come from the germline V gene. Losses at the gene ends were 4 bases for V and 5 bases for J; bases not matched to a gene: 7. The length of the CDR3 is 13 residues. CDR3 sequence: CSVGGGQGHEQYF. DNA of the CDR3: TGCAGCGTTGGGGGAGGACAGGGACACGAGCAGTACTTC.

The rearrangement joins TRBV12-5 to TRBJ2-2, with D tentatively TRBD2 (6 bases). Germline V lookup: CDR1 LGHNT, CDR2 FRNRAP. CDR3 size: 15 residues. V dropped 1 base and J dropped 7 bases, with 13 bases sitting between them. The chain's CDR3 is CASGLGTTQIGELFF. CDR3 DNA: TGTGCTAGTGGTTTGGGGACTACTCAGATCGGGGAGCTGTTTTTT.

V is TRBV10-3 and J is TRBJ2-1; 7 positions agree with TRBD2. This CDR3 has 19 residues. Germline-derived CDR1 and CDR2 are ENHRY and SYGVKD. The V gene end was trimmed by 7 bases and the J gene end by 4 bases; junction bases not matched to a gene: 22. CDR3 in DNA: TGTGCCATCACCCTCAGTGGGAGACGAGCGGGAAGGGAGTACAATGAGCAGTTCTTC. Translated, it gives CAITLSGRRAGREYNEQFF.